This TCR beta chain was captured by sequencing in a study of OX40 agonist ivuxolimab in advanced cancers. Sequenced by immunoSEQ multiplex PCR; TCRdb stores in-frame clones only, minus some. Of roughly 62,000 clones in the sample, 84% were seen once. This clone came up a few times. The CDR3 has 14 residues. The germline V gene has CDR1 SGHRS and CDR2 YFSETQ. V was pared by 9 bases and J by 5 bases, with 20 bases between. The chain joins TRBV5-1 to TRBJ2-5; no firm D call. Sequencing used CD4+ or CD8+ T cells sorted from blood, obtained in a trial of the OX40 agonist ivuxolimab. This receptor was taken from an adult with an advanced solid tumor such as melanoma, head and neck, liver or kidney cancer. The CDR3 loop reads CATSPGGQWETQYF. Written as DNA, the CDR3 is TGCGCCACCTCCCCCGGTGGTCAGTGGGAGACCCAGTACTTC.